This is a list of T cell receptor beta chains from one sample in a study of T cell changes during pregnancy in multiple sclerosis. Using immunoSEQ multiplex PCR, the repertoire was profiled, and TCRdb retains in-frame clones only, with some absent. Among approximately 98,000 clones listed, just over 90% were seen once. The input for sequencing was peripheral blood, taken after pregnancy. Receptors originate from a female donor in good health, enrolled as a control in a pregnancy study. The CDR3 runs from the conserved cysteine through the conserved F or W. The order of the fields is V gene, clone size, J gene, D gene, CDR3 protein, CDR3 DNA. The D gene is left open where the match is weak. Expanded clones get a size class; other rows say once, few or many, or leave the size out.

v_call: TRBV15
clone_size: once
j_call: TRBJ2-3
d_call: NA
cdr3_aa: CATSTVGVDTQYF
cdr3_nt: TGTGCCACCAGCACAGTAGGGGTGGATACGCAGTATTTT

v_call: TRBV28
clone_size: once
j_call: TRBJ2-5
d_call: TRBD1
cdr3_aa: CASTLTGIGTAKETQYF
cdr3_nt: TGTGCCAGCACCTTAACCGGGATCGGGACAGCCAAAGAGACCCAGTACTTC

v_call: TRBV25-1
clone_size: NA
j_call: TRBJ2-5
d_call: NA
cdr3_aa: CASSSGLETQYF
cdr3_nt: TGTGCCAGCAGTTCAGGGCTTGAGACCCAGTACTTC

v_call: TRBV2
clone_size: NA
j_call: TRBJ2-3
d_call: NA
cdr3_aa: CASSDRSGKTDTQYF
cdr3_nt: TGTGCCAGCAGTGATAGGTCGGGGAAAACAGATACGCAGTATTTT

v_call: TRBV5-6
clone_size: NA
j_call: TRBJ2-7
d_call: TRBD2
cdr3_aa: CASTLLGGFYEQYF
cdr3_nt: TGTGCCAGCACCCTTCTCGGGGGGTTCTACGAGCAGTACTTC

v_call: TRBV28
clone_size: NA
j_call: TRBJ2-5
d_call: NA
cdr3_aa: CATDGVGIIETQYF
cdr3_nt: TGTGCCACCGACGGGGTCGGGATTATAGAGACCCAGTACTTC

v_call: TRBV7-6
clone_size: NA
j_call: TRBJ2-5
d_call: TRBD2
cdr3_aa: CASSLSVRGGTSFTETQYF
cdr3_nt: TGTGCCAGCAGCTTATCTGTACGGGGGGGGACTAGCTTTACAGAGACCCAGTACTTC

v_call: TRBV19
clone_size: NA
j_call: TRBJ1-2
d_call: NA
cdr3_aa: CASSIDPTGYGYTF
cdr3_nt: TGTGCCAGTAGTATAGACCCCACAGGTTATGGCTACACCTTC

v_call: TRBV5-8
clone_size: NA
j_call: TRBJ2-5
d_call: TRBD2
cdr3_aa: CASTTPGGTQYF
cdr3_nt: TGTGCCAGCACCACACCGGGGGGAACCCAGTACTTC

v_call: TRBV18
clone_size: NA
j_call: TRBJ2-7
d_call: NA
cdr3_aa: CASSPYTGGTYEQYF
cdr3_nt: TGTGCCAGCTCACCATATACCGGGGGGACATACGAGCAGTACTTC

v_call: TRBV29-1
clone_size: NA
j_call: TRBJ2-7
d_call: TRBD2
cdr3_aa: CSVLAGGREQYF
cdr3_nt: TGCAGCGTTCTAGCGGGGGGTAGGGAGCAGTACTTC

v_call: TRBV5-5
clone_size: NA
j_call: TRBJ2-7
d_call: NA
cdr3_aa: CASSFQRVRHRDEQYF
cdr3_nt: TGTGCCAGCAGCTTCCAGCGGGTCCGACACCGGGACGAGCAGTACTTC

v_call: TRBV14
clone_size: NA
j_call: TRBJ1-1
d_call: NA
cdr3_aa: CASSQESRVGGESEAFF
cdr3_nt: TGTGCCAGCAGCCAAGAAAGCAGGGTCGGGGGAGAGAGTGAAGCTTTCTTT

v_call: TRBV4-1
clone_size: NA
j_call: TRBJ1-1
d_call: NA
cdr3_aa: CASSQGQGEVNTEAFF
cdr3_nt: TGCGCCAGCAGCCAAGGCCAAGGGGAGGTGAACACTGAAGCTTTCTTT

v_call: TRBV19
clone_size: NA
j_call: TRBJ1-1
d_call: NA
cdr3_aa: CASSTPMMDTNTEAFF
cdr3_nt: TGTGCCAGTAGTACGCCTATGATGGACACGAACACTGAAGCTTTCTTT

v_call: TRBV11-2
clone_size: NA
j_call: TRBJ1-5
d_call: NA
cdr3_aa: CASSPLDSQPQHF
cdr3_nt: TGTGCCAGCAGCCCATTGGACAGTCAGCCCCAGCATTTT

v_call: TRBV11-2
clone_size: NA
j_call: TRBJ1-4
d_call: TRBD1
cdr3_aa: CASRIGTGVTNEKLFF
cdr3_nt: TGTGCCAGCAGGATCGGGACAGGGGTAACTAATGAAAAACTGTTTTTT

v_call: TRBV28
clone_size: NA
j_call: TRBJ2-7
d_call: NA
cdr3_aa: CASGPRGRGYF
cdr3_nt: TGTGCCAGCGGGCCCCGGGGCAGGGGGTACTTC

v_call: TRBV4-1
clone_size: once
j_call: TRBJ2-1
d_call: TRBD2
cdr3_aa: CASSQVRLALDEQFF
cdr3_nt: TGCGCCAGCAGCCAAGTCCGACTAGCGCTGGATGAGCAGTTCTTC

v_call: TRBV18
clone_size: NA
j_call: TRBJ2-7
d_call: TRBD1
cdr3_aa: CASSPVGQGYEQYF
cdr3_nt: TGTGCCAGCTCACCAGTCGGACAGGGCTACGAGCAGTACTTC

v_call: TRBV7-2
clone_size: once
j_call: TRBJ2-6
d_call: TRBD2
cdr3_aa: CASSLAREGLPGANVLTF
cdr3_nt: TGTGCCAGCAGCTTAGCACGGGAGGGTCTCCCTGGGGCCAACGTCCTGACTTTC

v_call: TRBV10-1
clone_size: NA
j_call: TRBJ2-5
d_call: TRBD1
cdr3_aa: CASSEWRTGRETQYF
cdr3_nt: TGCGCCAGCAGTGAGTGGCGGACAGGACGAGAGACCCAGTACTTC

v_call: TRBV5-1
clone_size: NA
j_call: TRBJ2-1
d_call: NA
cdr3_aa: CASREQVGLNEQFF
cdr3_nt: TGCGCCAGCAGAGAACAGGTGGGGTTGAATGAGCAGTTCTTC

v_call: TRBV7-2
clone_size: NA
j_call: TRBJ2-2
d_call: NA
cdr3_aa: CASSLGLSTGELFF
cdr3_nt: TGTGCCAGCAGCCTTGGACTATCCACCGGGGAGCTGTTTTTT

v_call: TRBV5-3
clone_size: NA
j_call: TRBJ2-1
d_call: TRBD2
cdr3_aa: CARSHRLACNEQFF
cdr3_nt: TGTGCCAGAAGCCATCGACTAGCGTGCAATGAGCAGTTCTTC

v_call: TRBV7-8
clone_size: NA
j_call: TRBJ1-1
d_call: TRBD1
cdr3_aa: CASSNHRGQDTEAFF
cdr3_nt: TGTGCCAGCAGCAACCACAGGGGGCAGGACACTGAAGCTTTCTTT

v_call: TRBV2
clone_size: NA
j_call: TRBJ1-2
d_call: NA
cdr3_aa: CASSEVRGWNYGYTF
cdr3_nt: TGTGCCAGCAGTGAAGTCAGGGGATGGAACTATGGCTACACCTTC

v_call: TRBV7-3
clone_size: NA
j_call: TRBJ2-7
d_call: TRBD1
cdr3_aa: CASSPNRGTGGSQQYF
cdr3_nt: TGTGCCAGCAGCCCAAACAGAGGGACAGGGGGATCGCAGCAGTACTTC

v_call: TRBV28
clone_size: NA
j_call: TRBJ2-7
d_call: NA
cdr3_aa: CASSNPRDSNSYEQYF
cdr3_nt: TGTGCCAGCAGTAACCCGCGGGACAGTAACTCCTACGAGCAGTACTTC

v_call: TRBV9
clone_size: NA
j_call: TRBJ2-1
d_call: NA
cdr3_aa: CASSPNYRESYNEQFF
cdr3_nt: TGTGCCAGCAGCCCAAATTACAGGGAGTCCTACAATGAGCAGTTCTTC

v_call: TRBV6-5
clone_size: NA
j_call: TRBJ2-7
d_call: NA
cdr3_aa: CASSLAGSSYEQYF
cdr3_nt: TGTGCCAGCAGTTTGGCAGGCAGCTCCTACGAGCAGTACTTC

v_call: TRBV28
clone_size: NA
j_call: TRBJ2-1
d_call: TRBD1
cdr3_aa: CASSVRDRLLRGYNEQFF
cdr3_nt: TGTGCCAGCAGTGTCCGGGACAGACTTCTAAGGGGCTACAATGAGCAGTTCTTC